Included here is one TCR beta chain sequence, with context. As yet, its antigen is unknown. The entry originates in a study of cytotoxic CD8 clonotypes in ibrutinib-treated CLL. On the study more broadly: Mean values per sample were around 250,000 productive templates and 94,082 productive rearrangements.

Profiled with immunoSEQ multiplex PCR; TCRdb holds only in-frame clones, not every one. The top ten hold around 3.3% of the sample, which has around 130,000 clones, roughly 84% seen once. Study findings and constraints: Collection times varied between progressing and sustained-remission patients. Stable or contracted on treatment, public clonotypes were also uncommon. Clonality climbed at ibrutinib response, then dropped toward baseline at progression.

The sample here was PBMCs, taken after 24 months of ibrutinib treatment. This TCR was sampled from a human donor with chronic lymphocytic leukemia.

The CDR3 DNA reads TGTGCCAGCAGCCTCAATAAGGGGGCTGGTGGCAATCAGCCCCAGCATTTT. Its protein product is CASSLNKGAGGNQPQHF. This chain uses TRBV5-6 with TRBJ1-5, with 7 positions matching TRBD1. The CDR3 consists of 17 residues. Per the germline V gene, CDR1 is SGHDT and CDR2 is YYEEEE. J lost 2 bases, V lost 4 bases, and 12 bases had no gene match.